This T cell receptor (beta chain) is from a study of T cells in Graves' hyperthyroidism and ophthalmopathy. The wider study: Prior to any treatment, at the point of initial diagnosis, peripheral blood was collected.

With V trimmed by 0 bases and J by 7 bases, 1 base remained unmatched. CDR1 is DFQATT and CDR2 is SNEGSKA in the germline V gene (reference sequence). This CDR3 is 14 amino acids long. Patients were excluded because of uncontrolled infection, other autoimmune disease, pregnancy or lactation. Diagnostic decisions used clinical symptoms, serum thyroxine and TRAb, thyroid ultrasound and orbital computed tomography. Ten or more counts support this clonotype. Its matching antigen is unknown. Study-level findings and limits: Ophthalmopathy was separated from stable hyperthyroidism by a 13 V-J model.

Amplification yielded TCR beta CDR3 regions, with RNA transcripts as the source. The HTBI primer set drove a first-round RT-PCR of the TCR CDR3. TCRdb re-called the multiplex PCR reads through MiXCR, storing one row per CDR3 protein. The table shows almost 500,000 distinct CDR3 sequences, with about 20% occurring only once. The chain recombines TRBV20-1 with TRBJ1-3; 12 bases agree with TRBD1. This clonotype was sampled from a woman in her sixties or seventies with Graves' ophthalmopathy. The material sequenced was blood. The CDR3 region is CSAREGTGGNTIYF. The CDR3 coding sequence is TGCAGTGCTAGAGAGGGGACAGGGGGCAACACCATATATTTT.